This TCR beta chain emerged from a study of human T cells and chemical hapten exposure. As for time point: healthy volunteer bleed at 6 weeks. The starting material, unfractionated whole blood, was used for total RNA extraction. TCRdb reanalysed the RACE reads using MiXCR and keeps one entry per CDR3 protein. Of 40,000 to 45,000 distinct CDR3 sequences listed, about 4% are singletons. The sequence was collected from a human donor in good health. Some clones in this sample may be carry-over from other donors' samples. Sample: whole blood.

CDR3 region: CASSPADRENIQYF. The CDR3 DNA reads as TGTGCCAGCTCACCAGCGGACAGAGAAAACATTCAGTACTTC. The chain is built from TRBV18 and TRBJ2-4, with D possibly being TRBD1 (6 bases). Germline CDR1 is KGHSH and CDR2 is LQKENI. The V end lost 2 bases, the J end lost 5 bases, and 10 bases lay between the germline ends. The CDR3 contains 14 residues.